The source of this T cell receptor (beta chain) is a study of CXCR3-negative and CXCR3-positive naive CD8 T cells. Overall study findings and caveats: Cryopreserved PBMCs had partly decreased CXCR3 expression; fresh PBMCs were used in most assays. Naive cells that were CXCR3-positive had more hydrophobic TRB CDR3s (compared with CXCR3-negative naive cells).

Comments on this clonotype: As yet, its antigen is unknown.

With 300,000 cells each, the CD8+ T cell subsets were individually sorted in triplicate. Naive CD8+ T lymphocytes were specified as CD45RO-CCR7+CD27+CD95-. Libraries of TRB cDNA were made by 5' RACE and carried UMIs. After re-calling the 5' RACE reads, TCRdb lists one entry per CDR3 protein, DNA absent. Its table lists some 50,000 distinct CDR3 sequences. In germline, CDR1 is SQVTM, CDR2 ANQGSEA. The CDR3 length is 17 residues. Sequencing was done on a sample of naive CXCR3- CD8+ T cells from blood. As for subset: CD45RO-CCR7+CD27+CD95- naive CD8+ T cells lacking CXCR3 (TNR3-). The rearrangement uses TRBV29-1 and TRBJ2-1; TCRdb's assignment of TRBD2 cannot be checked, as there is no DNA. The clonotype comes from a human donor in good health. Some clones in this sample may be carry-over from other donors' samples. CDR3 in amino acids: CSVEAPLAGGGRDEQFF.